This T cell receptor (beta chain) was retrieved from a study of blood T cell repertoires in COVID-19. Turning to the study itself: Material from acute and convalescent COVID-19 was sourced from the United States, Italy and Spain. PBMCs, B-cell-depleted T cells, or T cells were the source of the cDNA or gDNA that made up the material.

In the study's own analysis: Researchers report that nucleated cell counts were estimated from reference gene primer amplification. Method: immunoSEQ multiplex PCR; TCRdb's copy keeps in-frame clones and lacks some. From that table come the V and J calls and clone size; the DNA was used to work out D and trimming. The data contain over 85,000 clones, roughly 85% of them singletons. This clone showed up just once. Germline V gives CDR1 DFQATT, CDR2 SNEGSKA (reference sequence). CDR3 size: 13 residues. The V end was cut by 3 bases, the J end by 4 bases, with 12 bases between. The source material was peripheral blood. This rearrangement joins TRBV20-1 to TRBJ2-5; weak D call: TRBD1 (6 bases). The source of this sequence is a woman of 80 years or more with active or convalescent COVID-19. The CDR3 reads CSASGTRGETQYF. The CDR3 DNA sequence: TGCAGTGCTAGTGGGACCAGGGGAGAGACCCAGTACTTC.